This is a list of T cell receptor beta chains from one sample in a study of blood T cells in healthy people across ages. TCRdb re-derived calls from the 5' RACE reads in MiXCR, one entry per CDR3 protein. This repertoire shows approximately 800,000 distinct CDR3 sequences, about 53% found once; its top ten account for roughly 37%. The sequencing sample was made of blood. The receptor set was obtained from a man aged 80 or over in good health. Each CDR3 is given with its conserved first and last residue. The D gene is left open where the match is weak. Where a row states a size, it is once, few, many or the class of an expanded clone; other rows omit it.

len: 13; v_gene: TRBV5-6; abundance: -; d_gene: -; CDR3aa: CANSLVDNYEQYF
len: 13; v_gene: TRBV6-1; abundance: -; d_gene: TRBD1; CDR3aa: CASREGQVHEQFF
len: 15; v_gene: TRBV15; abundance: -; d_gene: -; CDR3aa: CATSRATVQSTEAFF
len: 15; v_gene: TRBV20-1; abundance: few; d_gene: -; CDR3aa: CSATGSPRDYNEQFF
len: 15; v_gene: TRBV11-2; abundance: once; d_gene: -; CDR3aa: CASSLTEQIGMEQYF
len: 14; v_gene: TRBV7-2; abundance: -; d_gene: -; CDR3aa: CASRQTGYGPEAFF
len: 16; v_gene: TRBV19; abundance: -; d_gene: -; CDR3aa: CASRELKYSGHNEQFF
len: 15; v_gene: TRBV3-1; abundance: -; d_gene: -; CDR3aa: CASSQDGLVSYEQYF
len: 15; v_gene: TRBV3-1; abundance: -; d_gene: -; CDR3aa: CASSQVGGTYNEQYF
len: 16; v_gene: TRBV3-1; abundance: -; d_gene: TRBD1; CDR3aa: CASSRGPGQGRQPQHF
len: 21; v_gene: TRBV21-1; abundance: -; d_gene: -; CDR3aa: CASSKGGLGLGVGQGWDGYTF
len: 13; v_gene: TRBV20-1; abundance: -; d_gene: TRBD1; CDR3aa: CSAARTGPTEAFF
len: 15; v_gene: TRBV7-2; abundance: -; d_gene: -; CDR3aa: CASSLAGRSNSPLHF
len: 14; v_gene: TRBV9; abundance: once; d_gene: -; CDR3aa: CASSVNSMNTEAFF
len: 14; v_gene: TRBV20-1; abundance: -; d_gene: -; CDR3aa: CSARFTGGTDEQYF
len: 16; v_gene: TRBV18; abundance: -; d_gene: -; CDR3aa: CASSPRQVATNEKLFF
len: 14; v_gene: TRBV2; abundance: -; d_gene: -; CDR3aa: CASSELTTGNEQFF
len: 8; v_gene: TRBV6-1; abundance: -; d_gene: -; CDR3aa: CASASQFF
len: 16; v_gene: TRBV7-9; abundance: -; d_gene: -; CDR3aa: CASSFLRPNDWEKLFF
len: 13; v_gene: TRBV29-1; abundance: few; d_gene: -; CDR3aa: CSGRDMGNTEAFF
len: 15; v_gene: TRBV20-1; abundance: -; d_gene: -; CDR3aa: CSAGRQTTLVYEQYF
len: 10; v_gene: TRBV29-1; abundance: few; d_gene: -; CDR3aa: CSVDGYGYTF
len: 11; v_gene: TRBV10-3; abundance: -; d_gene: -; CDR3aa: CAITGGNEQFF
len: 14; v_gene: TRBV6-1; abundance: -; d_gene: -; CDR3aa: CASSEARVSYEQYF
len: 20; v_gene: TRBV12-5; abundance: -; d_gene: -; CDR3aa: CASGLVVSGLFSYSRNEQFF
len: 13; v_gene: TRBV3-1; abundance: -; d_gene: -; CDR3aa: CASSVQSGSPLHF
len: 14; v_gene: TRBV27; abundance: -; d_gene: -; CDR3aa: CASSLGAGWNEQFF